This TCR beta chain is from a study of CD8 T cells in ankylosing spondylitis. Study-wide findings and caveats: The clones that were linked to disease were reported to be significantly enriched in matched synovial fluid samples from ankylosing spondylitis patients.

Germline V lookup: CDR1 SSHAT, CDR2 FNYEAQ (reference sequence). This CDR3 is 14 amino acids long. In its sample, this clonotype was seen many times. Its antigen is as yet unknown. An end of the junction does not agree with germline; a read error may underlie this. Generation of TCR beta libraries employed quantitative 5'-RACE incorporating molecular barcodes. TCRdb passed the 5' RACE reads through MiXCR, listing each CDR3 protein once. The sample contains 250,000 to 400,000 distinct CDR3 sequences, 11% of which appear only once. The specimen was blood, either unsorted or a sorted T cell fraction (not recorded which). The chain employs TRBV7-7 and TRBJ2-3; D is perhaps TRBD2 (5 bases). The receptor was derived from a female donor with ankylosing spondylitis or in good health (not recorded which). CDR3 sequence (DNA): TGTGCTAGCAGCTTAGCGCAGAGCACAGATACGCAGTATTTT. Its translation: CASSLAQSTDTQYF.